This TCR beta chain appears in the sequencing data of a study of vaccination and CD4 T cells after COVID-19. To note about this clonotype: The antigen remains undetermined.

Broader study findings: Spike mono-reactivity was shown by 304 of 307 vaccine-specific clones in convalescent patients.

The Oncomine TCR Beta short-read assay generated sequence data from the DNA of cultured CD4+ T cells. TCRdb reanalysed the PCR reads using MiXCR and keeps one entry per CDR3 protein. The sample has 15,000 to 20,000 distinct CDR3 sequences, 53% seen once; the top ten hold around a sixth. Trimming took off 1 base at V and 3 bases at J, with 15 bases between the two ends. The CDR3 consists of 17 residues. Germline V gene lookup returns CDR1 MNHEY and CDR2 SVGEGT. Sample treatment: roughly 11-day PBMC culture with coronavirus spike peptide pools or control peptides (ViraFEST assay). This specimen consisted of CD4+ T cells from blood, cultured in vitro, obtained before SARS-CoV-2 vaccination. The V and J genes are TRBV6-2 or TRBV6-3 and TRBJ2-2; D remains unclear. This TCR was recovered from a human donor who had recovered from COVID-19. The CDR3 coding sequence is TGTGCCAGCAGTTACTTTACGAGTAGGGTGGACACCGGGGAGCTGTTTTTT. Its translation is CASSYFTSRVDTGELFF.